The 13 T cell receptor delta chains given below trace back to one sample, sequenced in a study of γδ T cells in repeated Plasmodium falciparum infection (dated by TCRdb to about 2021). For bulk TCR repertoire analysis, Vgamma9/Vdelta2+ and Vdelta2-negative gammadelta T cell populations were flow-sorted out of peripheral blood mononuclear cells. The library was generated by multiplex PCR. TCRdb lists the instrument as Illumina MiSeq. After TCRdb called clones again from the public reads with CATT, rows with identical DNA were merged. A total of some 51,000 delta-chain clones appear in this sample, around 2% of them only once. The ten largest clonotypes hold roughly 25% of the sample. Sequenced input: gamma-delta T cells from blood. These receptor sequences come from a pool of human donors (malaria-infected and uninfected, not separated).

This chain links TRDV2 with TRDJ1, with TRDD3 matching over 7 bases. TCRdb leaves out the J gene; it was filled in here by matching the DNA to germline. This CDR3 region has 18 residues. Germline-derived CDR1 and CDR2 are GEAIGNYY and EKD. J gave up 5 bases and V 0 bases, and 17 bases lay outside the gene matches. DNA for the CDR3: TGTGCCTGTGACACCCTAAGTAATGGGGGAAAGTACAAAGATAAACTCATCTTT. It is translated as CACDTLSNGGKYKDKLIF.

This clone was recorded at least ten times. The protein that TCRdb holds for this DNA derives from a much larger clone and differs from the translated DNA at residue 9, which likely indicates a read error; the protein shown here is translated from the DNA. The chain couples TRDV1 to TRDJ1; no firm D call. The J gene comes from matching the DNA to germline here; TCRdb lacks it. The germline CDR1 and CDR2 sequences are TSWWSYY and QGS. Trimming cost V 2 bases and J 0 bases, with 13 bases left between them. This CDR3 has 16 amino acids. CDR3 nucleotides: TGTGCTCTTGGGGAAATCCGTCAGGAGTACACCGATAAACTCATCTTT. It specifies CALGEIRQEYTDKLIF.

This clone occurred many times. The protein that TCRdb holds for this DNA derives from a much larger clone and differs from the translated DNA at residue 16, which likely indicates a read error; the protein shown here is translated from the DNA. CDR3 sequence reads: CALGEGPTPPLPTDKPIF. As DNA, the CDR3 is TGTGCTCTTGGGGAGGGTCCTACACCGCCCCTCCCGACCGATAAACCCATCTTT. V is TRDV1 and J is TRDJ1; a weak D match, TRDD2 (6 bases). The CDR3 covers 18 residues. CDR1 TSWWSYY and CDR2 QGS come from the germline V gene.

Remarks on this clone: The TCRdb protein, from a much larger clone, departs from this DNA's translation at residue 14, likely by read error; the protein shown derives from the DNA. The gene calls are TRDV1 and TRDJ1; TRDD3 is a possible D gene (5 bases). Germline matching of the DNA provided the J gene here, since TCRdb leaves it blank. The germline gives CDR1 TSWWSYY, CDR2 QGS. The CDR3 sequence is 18 residues long. CDR3 DNA sequence: TGTGCTCTTGGGGGGCGCTGGGTCCCAAACCCGTACACCGGTAAACTCATCTTT. Protein sequence: CALGGRWVPNPYTGKLIF.

This clone appeared a few times. TCRdb's entry gives the protein of a much larger clone, which mismatches this DNA's translation at residue 17, likely from a read error; the protein reported here is translated from the DNA. The chain is built from TRDV1 and TRDJ1; 10 bases are a match to TRDD3. The J gene is absent in TCRdb and was assigned here via DNA matching to germline. The V and J ends lost 2 bases and 0 bases, in that order; junction bases with no gene match: 24. The CDR3 contains 23 residues. Germline values: CDR1 TSWWSYY, CDR2 QGS. In DNA, the CDR3 is TGTGCTCTTGGGGAAATTCATACTATTTGGGGGGATACGCCGCGGTGGCACACCGATAAACTCATCTTT. This sequence encodes CALGEIHTIWGDTPRWHTDKLIF.

This clone came up many times. Only one base separates this from a far larger clonotype, so it likely reflects a read error. This sample also contains other DNA sequences that code for the same CDR3. The CDR3 DNA follows: TGTGCTCTTGGGGAGCCCTCACGCCTGGGGGATAATCCCGATAAACTCATCTTT. This translates into CALGEPSRLGDNPDKLIF. This chain uses TRDV1 with TRDJ1, with TRDD3 matching 10 bases. The V and J ends lost 3 bases and 3 bases, in that order; junction bases with no gene match: 13. CDR1 is TSWWSYY, CDR2 QGS, per germline. This CDR3 is 18 amino acids long.

This clone was seen repeatedly, ten times or more. The mismatch at residue 11 between this DNA's translation and the TCRdb protein of a much larger clone likely reflects a read error; the protein shown is translated from the DNA. V usage is TRDV1 and J usage is TRDJ1; no clear D. No J segment appears in TCRdb, so it was assigned here by matching the sequence to germline. V shed 0 bases and J shed 7 bases, with 18 bases lying between them. CDR1 and CDR2 from the germline V gene are TSWWSYY and QGS. The CDR3 has 16 amino acids. CDR3 in DNA: TGTGCTCTTGGGGAACTTTGGCCCCAGGGCGCCGGTAAACTCATCTTT. As protein: CALGELWPQGAGKLIF.

In this sample, this clone turned up many times. The protein that TCRdb holds for this DNA derives from a much larger clone and differs from the translated DNA at residue 8, which likely indicates a read error; the protein shown here is translated from the DNA. This rearrangement joins TRDV2 to TRDJ1; perhaps TRDD3 as D (5 bases). Because TCRdb records no J gene, it was assigned here through a match of the DNA to germline. Trimming cost V 0 bases and J 0 bases, with 22 bases left between them. The length of the CDR3 is 19 residues. Germline V CDR1 and CDR2: GEAIGNYY, EKD. The CDR3 bases are TGTGCCTGTGACACCGTCTCGAGGGGGTCCCCGAGCCACACCGATAAACTCATCTTT. It specifies CACDTVSRGSPSHTDKLIF.

Note on this clone: The TCRdb protein, from a much larger clone, departs from this DNA's translation at residue 4, likely by read error; the protein shown derives from the DNA. The chain employs TRDV1 and TRDJ1, with TRDD3 matching over 8 bases. In the absence of a J gene in TCRdb, the DNA was matched to germline to assign it here. V lost 10 bases, J lost 3 bases, and 16 bases stayed unmatched. Germline V CDR1 and CDR2: TSWWSYY, QGS. The length of the CDR3 is 16 residues. The CDR3 loop reads CAPDYGRGISADKLIF. Here the CDR3 DNA reads TGTGCTCCCGACTACGGACGGGGGATATCGGCCGATAAACTCATCTTT.

To note about this clone: This DNA's translation and the protein TCRdb lists, from a much larger clone, do not match at residue 13, likely due to a read error; the protein shown is translated from the DNA. V and J are TRDV3 and TRDJ1, with a weak D call TRDD3 (5 bases). Germline matching of the DNA provided the J gene here, since TCRdb leaves it blank. The germline CDR1 and CDR2 sequences are TVYSNPD and GDNSRS (reference sequence). There are 17 residues in the CDR3. V lost 1 base and J lost 7, with 28 bases in between. CDR3 coding DNA: TGTGCCTTTAACCTAGGTACGTACAGTACTGGTCGCGGTAAACTCATCTTT. Translated, it gives CAFNLGTYSTGRGKLIF.

This clone came up a few times. TCRdb's protein for this DNA is that of a much larger clone and differs from the translation at residue 20, likely a read error; the protein shown is the DNA translation. The genes are TRDV3 and TRDJ1, with 12 bases fitting TRDD3. TCRdb leaves out the J gene; it was filled in here by matching the DNA to germline. Germline V CDR1 and CDR2: TVYSNPD, GDNSRS (reference sequence). V trimming: 1 base; J trimming: 4 bases; junction bases outside the gene matches: 37. The CDR3 is 25 residues long. The CDR3 is CAFIPFLVKGYTGGYPPGVSDKLIF. Written as DNA, the CDR3 is TGTGCCTTTATCCCTTTTTTAGTGAAGGGTTATACTGGGGGATACCCTCCGGGAGTTAGCGATAAACTCATCTTT.

This clone was observed a handful of times. Possible read error: a much larger clone is one base away. The chain couples TRDV1 to TRDJ1; 8 bases are shared with TRDD3. The J gene is absent in TCRdb and was assigned here via DNA matching to germline. The CDR3 consists of 22 residues. Trimming removed 5 bases from V and 4 bases from J; junction bases left unmatched: 30. Germline CDR1 reads TSWWSYY; CDR2 reads QGS. The CDR3 DNA sequence: TGTGCTCTTGGGTCCAGACGTAAGGGGGATATTAAAATTGCAGGTGCTGACGATAAACTCATCTTT. Protein product: CALGSRRKGDIKIAGADDKLIF.

In its sample, this clone was seen many times. With a far larger clone one base away, a read error is the likely cause. The sample holds other DNA sequences that translate to the same CDR3. In DNA, the CDR3 is TGTGCTCTTGGAGAACATCTATGGAAGATTTGGGGGACCGATAAACTCATCTTT. Its translation is CALGEHLWKIWGTDKLIF. The chain joins TRDV1 to TRDJ1, with a tentative D call TRDD3 (6 bases). Here the J gene came from matching the DNA to germline, since TCRdb omits it. The CDR3 has 18 residues. Per germline, CDR1 TSWWSYY and CDR2 QGS.